This T cell receptor (beta chain) was sequenced in a study of cytomegalovirus exposure and HLA in healthy donors. Germline V gene data show CDR1 as GTSNPN and CDR2 as SVGIG (reference sequence). Trimming cost V 4 bases and J 2 bases, with 9 bases left between them. The CDR3 spans 12 residues. Study-level findings and limits: Despite most TCR sequences being rare, some public TCRs occurred in many donors. Cytomegalovirus association was listed for about 150 TCR beta chains.

A note on this clone: Its antigen remains unknown.

A roughly 120-subject validation cohort, separate from the roughly 680-subject first cohort, supplied the donors. The assay was immunoSEQ multiplex PCR, and TCRdb's table has in-frame clones only and misses some. The table includes about 250,000 clones, about 90% detected once. The sequence came from a man aged 18 to 30 in good health and CMV-seropositive. The sample consisted of PBMCs. The gene calls are TRBV30 and TRBJ2-7, with D perhaps assigned TRBD1 or TRBD2 (5 bases each). CDR3 in amino acids: CAWTGGTYEQYF. In DNA, the CDR3 is TGTGCCTGGACTGGGGGTACCTACGAGCAGTACTTC.